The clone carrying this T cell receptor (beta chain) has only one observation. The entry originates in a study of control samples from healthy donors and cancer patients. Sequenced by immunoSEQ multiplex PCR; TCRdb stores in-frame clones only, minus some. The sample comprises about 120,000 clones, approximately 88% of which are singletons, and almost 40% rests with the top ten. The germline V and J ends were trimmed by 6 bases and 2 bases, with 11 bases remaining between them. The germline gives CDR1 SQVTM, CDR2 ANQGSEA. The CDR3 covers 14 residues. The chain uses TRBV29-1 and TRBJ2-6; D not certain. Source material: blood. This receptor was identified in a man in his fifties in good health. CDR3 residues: CSVATVTGANVLTF. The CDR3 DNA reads TGCAGCGTCGCAACGGTCACTGGGGCCAACGTCCTGACTTTC.